One T cell receptor (beta chain) is described in this entry. Primers for the PCR totalled 60 Vbeta and 13 Jbeta. The method was immunoSEQ multiplex PCR; TCRdb's version includes in-frame clones alone and lacks a portion of them. Here the sample spans about 120,000 clones, approximately 67% being singletons. Germline-derived CDR1 and CDR2 are SQVTM and ANQGSEA. This CDR3 comprises 14 residues. Trimming cost V 0 bases and J 3 bases; bases outside gene matches: 4. This entry belongs to a study of cytomegalovirus exposure and HLA in healthy donors. The chain joins TRBV29-1 to TRBJ2-5, with TRBD1 identical over 7 bases. The source material was PBMCs. This sequence was found in a young man in good health and CMV-seropositive. The CDR3 loop is CSVEEGGQKETQYF. CDR3 bases: TGCAGCGTTGAAGAAGGGGGCCAAAAAGAGACCCAGTACTTC.